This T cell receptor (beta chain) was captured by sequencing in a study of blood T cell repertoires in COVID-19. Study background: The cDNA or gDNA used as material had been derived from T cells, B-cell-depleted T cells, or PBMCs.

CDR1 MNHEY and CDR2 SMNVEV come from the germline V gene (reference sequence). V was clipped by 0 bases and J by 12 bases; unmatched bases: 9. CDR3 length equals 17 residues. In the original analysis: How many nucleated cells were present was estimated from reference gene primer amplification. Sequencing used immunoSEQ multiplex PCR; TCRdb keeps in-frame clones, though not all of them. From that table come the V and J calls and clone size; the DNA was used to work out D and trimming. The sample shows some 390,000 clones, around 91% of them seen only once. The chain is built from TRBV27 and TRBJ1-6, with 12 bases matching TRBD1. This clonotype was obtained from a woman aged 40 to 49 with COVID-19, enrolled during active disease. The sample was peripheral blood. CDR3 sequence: CASSLSTGTGGSRPLHF. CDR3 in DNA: TGTGCCAGCAGTTTATCGACCGGGACAGGGGGCTCTAGACCCCTCCACTTT.